The next 20 T cell receptor beta chains were all read from a single sample in a study of T cell repertoires in cytomegalovirus infection. In TCRdb, the reads were re-called with MiXCR into one record per CDR3 protein. The sample includes about 180,000 distinct CDR3 sequences, roughly 17% of them seen just once. Specimen: CD8+ T cells from PBMCs. The origin of the receptors is a human donor in good health (CMV status not recorded). Some clones in this sample may be carry-over from other donors' samples.

The J gene is TRBJ1-2, the V gene TRBV28; D not resolved. V dropped 9 bases and J dropped 4 bases, with 12 bases sitting between them. Per germline, CDR1 MDHEN and CDR2 SYDVKM. The length of the CDR3 is 12 residues. CDR3 sequence (DNA): TGTGCCAGAAACGGGGTTAGCTATGGCTACACCTTC. Its translation: CARNGVSYGYTF.

This clonotype was recorded a few times. The chain combines TRBV6-2 or TRBV6-3 with TRBJ2-6; D is uncertain. The CDR3 spans 14 residues. Germline CDR1 and CDR2: MNHEY and SVGEGT. The V and J ends lost 2 bases and 4 bases respectively, with 6 bases between them. CDR3 DNA: TGTGCCAGCAGTTACCTGAGGGGGGCCAACGTCCTGACTTTC. Encoded protein: CASSYLRGANVLTF.

Comments on this clonotype: The junction does not match germline at one end; this may be a read error. V gene TRBV5-3 combines with J gene TRBJ2-1; 7 positions match TRBD1. TRBV5-3 is flagged as an ORF with uncertain function. CDR3 length: 15 amino acids. This CDR3 is CASSLMWNRGNEQFF. The CDR3 DNA follows: TGTGCCAGCAGCTTGATGTGGAACAGGGGCAATGAGCAGTTCTTC.

This clonotype has more than one count but fewer than ten. This chain connects TRBV12-3 or TRBV12-4 to TRBJ1-5; D is perhaps TRBD1 (5 bases). Trimming left V 3 bases short and J 5 bases short, with 11 bases between. There are 14 residues in the CDR3. The CDR3 DNA reads as TGTGCCAGCAGTTTGGGAGGGGACTATCAGCCCCAGCATTTT. This sequence encodes CASSLGGDYQPQHF.

V gene TRBV29-1 combines with J gene TRBJ1-1, with 10 bases fitting TRBD1. This CDR3 contains 13 residues. The germline gives CDR1 SQVTM, CDR2 ANQGSEA. V lost 6 bases to trimming and J lost 5 bases; unmatched junction nucleotides: 6. CDR3 region: CSVGTGEGTEAFF. In DNA form, the CDR3 reads TGCAGCGTCGGGACAGGGGAAGGGACTGAAGCTTTCTTT.

V gene TRBV12-3 or TRBV12-4 combines with J gene TRBJ1-3; D may be TRBD1 (6 bases). This CDR3 has 14 residues. V dropped 7 bases and J dropped 4 bases, with 14 bases sitting between them. This chain's CDR3 is CASTTDRRGNTIYF. Written as DNA, the CDR3 is TGTGCCAGCACCACGGACAGAAGGGGAAACACCATATATTTT.

This clonotype was seen a handful of times. The V and J genes are TRBV5-5 and TRBJ2-5; D is possibly TRBD2 (5 bases). Germline V gene lookup returns CDR1 SGHKS and CDR2 YYEKEE (reference sequence). V was trimmed by 0 bases and J by 9 bases, leaving 12 bases between them. This CDR3 is 13 amino acids long. The CDR3 sequence: CASSLERVTAQYF. CDR3 sequence (DNA): TGTGCCAGCAGCTTGGAGAGGGTAACGGCCCAGTACTTC.

The chain couples TRBV6-5 to TRBJ2-5, with 7 nucleotides matching TRBD2. The CDR3 is 14 residues long. Germline CDR1 reads MNHEY; CDR2 reads SVGAGI. V shed 6 bases, J shed 1 base, and the junction held 5 bases outside the gene matches. CDR3: CASRGGGFQETQYF. CDR3 bases: TGTGCCAGCAGGGGGGGGGGATTCCAAGAGACCCAGTACTTC.

This clonotype occurred a few times. CDR3 coding DNA: TGTGCCAGCAGTTCCCTGAATGAAAAACTGTTTTTT. This gives the protein CASSSLNEKLFF. This rearrangement joins TRBV7-9 to TRBJ1-4; no reliable D call. The CDR3 has 12 residues. Germline V gene data show CDR1 as SEHNR and CDR2 as FQNEAQ (reference sequence). The germline V and J ends were trimmed by 6 bases and 5 bases, with 7 bases remaining between them.

The V gene is TRBV11-2, the J gene TRBJ2-7; no definite D call. The V end lost 0 bases, the J end lost 2 bases, and 11 bases lay between the germline ends. The CDR3 is 15 amino acids. From germline, CDR1 is SGHAT and CDR2 FQNNGV. The CDR3 protein is CASSLDWRKTYEQYF. The DNA for the CDR3 is TGTGCCAGCAGCTTAGATTGGCGGAAGACCTACGAGCAGTACTTC.

This chain uses TRBV7-9 with TRBJ1-2; the D gene is possibly TRBD1 (5 bases). CDR3 length: 14 amino acids. The V and J ends lost 4 bases and 4 bases respectively, with 13 bases between them. Germline loops: CDR1 SEHNR, CDR2 FQNEAQ (reference sequence). CDR3 residues: CASSYPGPLYGYTF. CDR3 nucleotide sequence: TGTGCCAGCAGCTATCCGGGACCACTCTATGGCTACACCTTC.

This clonotype was seen only once. V usage is TRBV5-4 and J usage is TRBJ2-7; D is unresolved. The V end was cut by 4 bases, the J end by 2 bases, with 10 bases between. CDR1 is SGHNT and CDR2 is YYREEE in the germline V gene (reference sequence). This CDR3 is built from 13 residues. This CDR3 is CASSPHPTYEQYF. The CDR3 nucleotides read TGTGCCAGCAGCCCCCATCCGACCTACGAGCAGTACTTC.

In this sample, this clonotype turned up a few times. V gene TRBV28 combines with J gene TRBJ1-2, with D perhaps matching TRBD1 (5 bases). Germline loops: CDR1 MDHEN, CDR2 SYDVKM. V was clipped by 2 bases and J by 13 bases, with 14 bases between them. CDR3 length: 12 amino acids. The CDR3 protein is CASSLRGEQSTF. The CDR3 DNA reads as TGTGCCAGCAGTTTAAGGGGCGAGCAAAGCACCTTC.

This clonotype occurred a few times. V and J are TRBV13 and TRBJ2-5; 10 bases map to TRBD1. V trimming: 2 bases; J trimming: 5 bases; junction bases outside the gene matches: 5. The CDR3 has 15 residues. Germline lookup yields CDR1 PRHDT and CDR2 FYEKMQ (reference sequence). The CDR3 nucleotides read TGTGCCAGCAGCTTAATGACAGGGGGCTTCGAGACCCAGTACTTC. Amino acids: CASSLMTGGFETQYF.

This clonotype has a handful of counts. The chain is built from TRBV29-1 and TRBJ2-1; no clear D gene. Germline CDR1 reads SQVTM; CDR2 reads ANQGSEA. V was pared by 6 bases and J by 3 bases, with 12 bases between. This CDR3 is built from 13 residues. CDR3 nucleotide sequence: TGCAGCGTCATATTGGTTAACTACAATGAGCAGTTCTTC. This sequence encodes CSVILVNYNEQFF.

At least ten counts were recorded for this clonotype. The chain has TRBV7-8 and TRBJ2-1; 8 bases line up with TRBD1. Unmatched junction bases numbered 8, after V lost 7 bases and J lost 3 bases. The CDR3 is 15 residues long. CDR1 and CDR2 (germline): SGHVS, FQNEAQ. Here the CDR3 reads CASINRDRHYNEQFF. DNA of the CDR3: TGTGCCAGCATCAACCGGGACAGGCACTACAATGAGCAGTTCTTC.

The chain has TRBV9 and TRBJ1-2; a weak D match, TRBD1 (5 bases). V was clipped by 2 bases and J by 10 bases, with 12 bases between them. CDR1 is SGDLS, CDR2 YYNGEE, per germline. The CDR3 loop spans 12 amino acids. This CDR3 is CASSVPRGDYTF. The DNA for the CDR3 is TGTGCCAGCAGCGTCCCCCGGGGGGACTACACCTTC.

Only a few counts were recorded for this clonotype. The chain combines TRBV7-6 with TRBJ2-7; the D call may be TRBD1 or TRBD2 (7 bases each). CDR1 is SGHVS and CDR2 is FNYEAQ in the germline V gene. The CDR3 is 17 amino acids. V was shortened by 1 base and J by 2 bases, with 18 bases between the two germline ends. This chain's CDR3 is CASSLVQGGTETYEQYF. CDR3 nucleotide sequence: TGTGCCAGCAGCTTAGTTCAGGGGGGGACAGAGACCTACGAGCAGTACTTC.

The chain has TRBV7-9 and TRBJ1-1; 7 nucleotides align to TRBD1. After removal of 11 bases from V and 1 base from J, the junction contained 10 bases not matched to a gene. The CDR3 consists of 14 residues. CDR1 is SEHNR, CDR2 FQNEAQ, per germline (reference sequence). CDR3 loop: CAARGNRGNTEAFF. The CDR3, as DNA: TGTGCCGCCCGGGGGAACAGGGGGAACACTGAAGCTTTCTTT.

This clonotype was counted many times. The gene calls are TRBV7-2 and TRBJ2-1, with D maybe TRBD2 (5 bases). The V end was cut by 2 bases, the J end by 4 bases, with 12 bases between. The V gene's germline CDR1 is SGHTA and CDR2 FQGNSA. The length of the CDR3 is 15 residues. The CDR3 region is CASSLMRGPYNEQFF. The CDR3 DNA is TGTGCCAGCAGCTTAATGAGAGGGCCTTACAATGAGCAGTTCTTC.